The clone carrying this TCR beta chain is labeled medium-sized. Its antigen is unidentified. This sample stems from a study of tumor-infiltrating lymphocytes in primary liver carcinoma. Findings and limits, study-wide: Blood had a significantly lower top-250-clone fraction than tumors did (p = 0.039).

From 500 ng of total RNA, TCR beta-specific cDNA was reverse-transcribed using a constant-region primer. Three nested multiplex PCR rounds, a slightly modified ARM-PCR, produced the libraries for TCR beta. Rounds one and two of PCR, each of 10 cycles, were primed with TRBV1-TRBV30 forward primers and a C-beta reverse primer. TCRdb reanalysed the multiplex PCR reads using MiXCR and keeps one entry per CDR3 protein. The sample yields 40,000 to 55,000 distinct CDR3 sequences, 70% to 85% seen once. V lost 0 bases and J 3 bases, leaving 12 bases between the germline ends. The CDR3 length is 15 residues. Germline CDR1 is SGHAT and CDR2 is FQNNGV. Both RNA and DNA were isolated together from approximately 20-30 mg of bulk tissue that had not been sorted. Every single tumor sample held over 85% viable tumor cells.

The V and J genes are TRBV11-2 and TRBJ2-7, with D maybe TRBD2 (5 bases). The receptor's source is a man aged 40-50 years with primary liver carcinoma and hepatitis B virus infection. Sequencing used liver tumor tissue from sampling region 5. Subset meaning: tumor region T5, tumor centre. Here the CDR3 reads CASSLDRGQSYEQYF. The DNA for the CDR3 is TGTGCCAGCAGCTTAGATCGAGGGCAGAGCTACGAGCAGTACTTC.